Following are 3 T cell receptor beta chains from one sample sequenced in a study of T cell responses to AZD1222 COVID-19 vaccine. Assay: immunoSEQ multiplex PCR; the TCRdb copy retains only in-frame clones and omits some. The sample holds fewer than 150,000 clones; approximately 91% are singletons and the top ten take roughly 5.2%. Here the sequenced sample was peripheral blood, taken 28 days after the second AZD1222 dose. These receptors all come from an adult who received the AZD1222 COVID-19 vaccine.

The chain carries TRBV12-5 and TRBJ2-4; D might be TRBD2 (6 bases). Trimming removed 4 bases from V and 3 bases from J, with 10 bases in between. Per the germline V gene, CDR1 is LGHNT and CDR2 is FRNRAP. CDR3 length: 14 residues. The CDR3 bases are TGTGCTAGTGGTTATGGGGAGGTCAAAAACATTCAGTACTTC. It encodes CASGYGEVKNIQYF.

A note on this clone: Other DNA sequences from this sample encode an identical CDR3 as well. The chain uses TRBV19 and TRBJ1-5, with TRBD1 matching 8 bases. The V and J ends lost 5 bases and 3 bases, in that order; junction bases with no gene match: 6. The CDR3 runs to 15 residues. Germline V gene data show CDR1 as LNHDA and CDR2 as SQIVND (reference sequence). This chain's CDR3 is CASSPDRGDNQPQHF. CDR3 nucleotides: TGTGCCAGTAGTCCAGACAGGGGAGACAATCAGCCCCAGCATTTT.

The genes are TRBV28 and TRBJ2-2; D perhaps matches TRBD1 (5 bases). The germline V gene has CDR1 MDHEN and CDR2 SYDVKM. The CDR3 runs to 13 residues. The V end lost 5 bases, the J end lost 10 bases, and 14 bases lay between the germline ends. In nucleotides, the CDR3 is TGTGCCAGCAGTCCATCAACAGGATTGGAGCTGTTTTTT. Protein sequence: CASSPSTGLELFF.